This T cell receptor (beta chain) was found in a study of T cells in localized non-small cell lung cancer. The repertoire was sequenced with immunoSEQ multiplex PCR; TCRdb's copy has only in-frame clones and lacks some. The sample holds under 70,000 clones; roughly 85% are singletons and the top ten take about 5.6%. On this clone itself: Its specificity is unknown.

CDR1 is GTSNPN and CDR2 is SVGIG in the germline V gene (reference sequence). This CDR3 contains 15 residues. The V gene lost 2 bases and the J gene lost 1 base, with 13 bases spanning the gap. Study-wide results and caveats: Sequencing covered just one tumor region, so heterogeneity cannot be ruled out. There were a median around 59 of the top 100 tumor clones appearing in adjacent lung. Density of T cells in blood, when higher, went with longer overall survival. Uninvolved adjacent lung had more T cell clonality than any other tissue, topping tumor.

The chain employs TRBV30 and TRBJ2-3, with D perhaps matching TRBD2 (6 bases). Sequences were derived from peripheral blood, sampled before any cancer treatment. The receptor comes from a woman aged 35-70 years with stage I lung adenocarcinoma. For the CDR3, the DNA is TGTGCCTGGAGTCCTACACGGAGGGGCACAGATACGCAGTATTTT. It translates to CAWSPTRRGTDTQYF.